This TCR beta chain was profiled in a study of beta chain features in type 1 diabetes. The overall study: The study found patients and healthy donors alike in age, gender and cell yields.

This clone was detected a few times. Its target is not known. Whole-study findings and limits: Sequencing the cDNA could make cells with high TCR expression show up more than they should. When Type 1 diabetes patients were examined, their TCRB CDR3s proved moderately but significantly shorter in all four CD4+ subsets.

The V end was cut by 5 bases, the J end by 2 bases, with 13 bases between. Germline CDR1 MNHNY, CDR2 SVGAGI (reference sequence). The CDR3 has 15 amino acids. Sequencing targeted expressed TCRB transcripts, as all isolated RNA had been reverse transcribed. The repertoire was sequenced with immunoSEQ multiplex PCR; TCRdb's copy has only in-frame clones and lacks some. The sample contains some 350,000 clones, roughly a tenth of which appear only once. This TCR derives from a man under 40 with type 1 diabetes. The chain couples TRBV6-6 to TRBJ1-3, with a tentative D call TRBD1 (5 bases). Sequences were obtained from central memory CD4+ T cells from blood. As DNA, the CDR3 is TGTGCCAGCAGTGATCGGCGGGGGACTGGAAACACCATATATTTT. Protein: CASSDRRGTGNTIYF.